This TCR beta chain appears in the sequencing data of a study of control samples from healthy donors and cancer patients. Only in-frame clones appear in the TCRdb table, and some are missing; sequencing was by immunoSEQ multiplex PCR. This table holds some 200,000 clones, roughly 91% found once. The germline CDR1 and CDR2 sequences are LNHDA and SQIVND (reference sequence). CDR3 length: 15 residues. After removal of 6 bases from V and 5 bases from J, the junction contained 5 bases not matched to a gene. The receptor comes from a young woman in good health. The rearrangement uses TRBV19 and TRBJ2-2; 11 bases are shared with TRBD2. Material for sequencing was blood. CDR3 loop: CASRDPSGRTGELFF. The CDR3 DNA reads as TGTGCCAGTAGAGACCCTAGCGGGAGGACCGGGGAGCTGTTTTTT.